The clone carrying this T cell receptor (beta chain) rates as medium-sized. Its antigen is undetermined. With 6 bases removed from V and 4 bases from J, the gap between germline ends came to 10 bases. This CDR3 is 13 amino acids long. Per germline, CDR1 KGHDR and CDR2 SFDVKD. The TCR beta CDR3 region was amplified by multiplex PCR employing 32 V and 13 J primers. TCRdb passed the multiplex PCR reads through MiXCR, listing each CDR3 protein once. The sample has some 5,500 distinct CDR3 sequences, roughly 18% seen once. The data are from a study of immune heterogeneity within non-small cell lung tumors. Study as a whole: Squamous cell carcinomas accounted for a few of the tumors, non-squamous carcinomas for 10, and 1 was not otherwise specified.

The study's findings and limits: Both recurring identical dominant CDR3 beta clonotypes and site-unique high-frequency clones were observed across tumor sites within a patient. Between one patient and another, high-frequency T-cell receptor beta clonotypes were largely distinct.

As template, the study used bulk tumor genomic DNA at 550 to 700 ng per sample. Each primary tumor yielded several biopsies, collected far apart from one another at surgery. Patients underwent curative surgery for untreated, newly diagnosed non-small cell lung cancer. The TCR was taken from a man in his forties or fifties with non-small cell lung cancer. The sample was lung tumor tissue. This chain uses TRBV24-1 with TRBJ2-3; perhaps TRBD1 as D (5 bases). The CDR3 DNA reads TGTGCCACCAGTTTCAGGGCGGCAGATACGCAGTATTTT. Amino acids: CATSFRAADTQYF.